A selection of T cell receptor beta chains follows, all from one sample in a study of blood T cells in healthy people across ages. MiXCR was run by TCRdb on the 5' RACE reads, yielding one entry per CDR3 protein. The sample carries 1.5 million or so distinct CDR3 sequences, 35% to 45% recorded once. Source material: blood. All receptors derive from a woman between 18 and 29 years old in good health. Each CDR3 is given with its conserved first and last residue. D genes are given only for firm matches. Clone size is given for some rows only: seen once, a few or many times, or a class if the clone is expanded.

v_gene	abundance	j_gene	d_gene	CDR3aa
TRBV7-9	few	TRBJ2-1	TRBD2	CASSSRLRGGLGEQFF
TRBV20-1	.	TRBJ2-1	.	CSAGSLGNNEQFF
TRBV12-5	.	TRBJ2-3	.	CASGRDHPSTDTQYF
TRBV20-1	.	TRBJ2-7	TRBD2	CSAIPGPRGYEQYF
TRBV28	few	TRBJ2-7	.	CASSYATGLAYEQYF
TRBV4-3	.	TRBJ1-5	.	CAGSQGPSGPHSYSNQPQHF
TRBV9	.	TRBJ2-7	.	CASSVGRDFTYEQYF
TRBV2	.	TRBJ2-7	TRBD1	CASSGVTGGEEQYF
TRBV6-1	many	TRBJ2-1	.	CASSEGTHNEQFF
TRBV2	few	TRBJ2-6	.	CASSEGWSGANVLTF
TRBV6-5	few	TRBJ2-5	TRBD1	CASSPDRGQRNEQYF
TRBV5-1	.	TRBJ1-1	.	CASSFGGVEAFF
TRBV12-3/TRBV12-4	few	TRBJ1-1	.	CASSRDWPTEAFF
TRBV28	few	TRBJ2-1	TRBD2	CASSLRASARGYESEQFF
TRBV10-3	.	TRBJ2-7	.	CAISAPYYEQYF
TRBV3-1	.	TRBJ1-1	TRBD1	CASSPIDRGRGAFF
TRBV20-1	.	TRBJ1-5	.	CSARTQQGQPQHF
TRBV12-3/TRBV12-4	many	TRBJ2-1	TRBD1	CASRDTGGGGNEQFF
TRBV11-1	.	TRBJ1-2	TRBD1	CASSWTGGGYTF
TRBV12-3/TRBV12-4	.	TRBJ1-2	.	CASSPEGGYNYGYTF
TRBV5-1	.	TRBJ2-7	.	CASSLWGASRSYEQYF
TRBV4-1	.	TRBJ1-2	.	CASSPRELTNYGYTF
TRBV29-1	.	TRBJ1-1	.	CSVEEGQNTEAFF
TRBV29-1	few	TRBJ2-7	.	CSAQNLFSYEQYF
TRBV5-1	few	TRBJ2-3	TRBD1	CASRTQQGFVDTQYF
TRBV20-1	.	TRBJ2-6	TRBD1	CSAPTGGQAGANVLTF
TRBV15	.	TRBJ1-1	.	CATSSRRDTEAFF
TRBV4-3	.	.	TRBD2	CASSQGPSGRAGETQYF
TRBV7-8	.	TRBJ2-5	.	CASSLSGWRGRQETQYF
TRBV12-3/TRBV12-4	.	TRBJ1-5	.	CASSPDTYSNQPQHF
TRBV20-1	.	TRBJ2-5	.	CSARVAGADQETQYF
TRBV29-1	many	TRBJ1-2	.	CSVEVGSGYTF
TRBV5-4	.	TRBJ2-7	TRBD1	CASSSAGTGNYEQYF
TRBV12-3/TRBV12-4	.	TRBJ1-2	.	CASSLTSPSKNYGYTF
TRBV4-2	few	TRBJ1-6	TRBD1	CASSRGQEGSYNSPLHF
TRBV6-1	few	TRBJ2-5	.	CASSVSWGQETQYF
TRBV5-1	few	TRBJ1-1	.	CASSFREDEAFF
TRBV7-2	.	TRBJ2-7	TRBD2	CASSLEVAGGLTTYEQYF
TRBV7-9	once	.	.	CASSWSGREYNEQYF
TRBV7-2	.	TRBJ2-1	TRBD2	CASRFLTSGSNEQFF
TRBV7-8	.	TRBJ2-3	TRBD2	CASSSRSGGGYTDTQYF
TRBV28	few	TRBJ2-7	TRBD2	CASTREGLFYEQYF
TRBV5-1	.	TRBJ2-5	TRBD1	CASSYRGFHQETQYF
TRBV2	once	.	.	CATTEEGYNEQYF
TRBV27	.	.	.	CASSWTRESYEQFF
TRBV6-2/TRBV6-3	.	TRBJ1-5	TRBD1	CASSSLDRDSQPQHF
TRBV5-1	.	TRBJ2-5	.	CASSLAMAGGTKTPYF
TRBV4-1	few	TRBJ2-5	TRBD2	CASSQPSGGETQYF
TRBV12-3/TRBV12-4	.	TRBJ1-1	TRBD1	CASSFPSGGGTEAFF
TRBV6-5	.	TRBJ2-2	TRBD1	CASSYSGTGGKFFNTGELFF
TRBV7-6	few	TRBJ2-7	.	CASSLALAGAYYEQYF
TRBV7-9	.	TRBJ2-3	TRBD2	CASSPTGLAGASTDTQYF
TRBV10-3	.	TRBJ2-7	TRBD2	CAISEGLAALLSYEQYF
TRBV10-3	.	TRBJ2-5	TRBD2	CAISARLAEETQYF
TRBV6-6	many	TRBJ2-1	TRBD1	CASSSGQEGNEQFF
TRBV5-1	.	TRBJ1-2	.	CASSPWGQNYGYTF
TRBV20-1	.	TRBJ1-2	.	CSARFIRPIVPPNYGYTF
TRBV2	.	TRBJ2-1	.	CASSVRAAGNNEQFF
TRBV4-3	many	TRBJ2-2	.	CASSQGANTGELFF